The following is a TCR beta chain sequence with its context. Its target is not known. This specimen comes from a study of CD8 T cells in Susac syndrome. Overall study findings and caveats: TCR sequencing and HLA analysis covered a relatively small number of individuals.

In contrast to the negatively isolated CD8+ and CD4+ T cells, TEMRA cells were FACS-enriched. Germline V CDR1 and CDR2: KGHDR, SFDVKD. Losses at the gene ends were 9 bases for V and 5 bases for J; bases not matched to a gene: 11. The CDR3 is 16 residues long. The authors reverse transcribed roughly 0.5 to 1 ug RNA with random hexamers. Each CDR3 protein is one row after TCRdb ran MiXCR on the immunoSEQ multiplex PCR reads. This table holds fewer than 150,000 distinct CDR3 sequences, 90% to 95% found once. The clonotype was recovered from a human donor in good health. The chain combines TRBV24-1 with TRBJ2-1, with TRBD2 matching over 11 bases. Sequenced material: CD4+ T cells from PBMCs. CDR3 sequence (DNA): TGTGCCACCCCCGCTTCCAGACTAGCGGGGAACAATGAGCAGTTCTTC. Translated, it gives CATPASRLAGNNEQFF.